This T cell receptor (beta chain) came from a study of blood T cell repertoires in COVID-19. Across the whole study: In each case, the material was cDNA or gDNA derived from T cells, B-cell-depleted T cells, or PBMCs.

In the authors' methods: The authors estimated nucleated cell counts from reference gene primer amplification. Repertoires were generated with immunoSEQ multiplex PCR, while TCRdb's copy carries only in-frame clones and drops some. V and J calls and clone size are given by that table; D and trimming were obtained from the DNA. Seen here are about 260,000 clones, about nine tenths observed once, and the top ten hold roughly 3.3%. The sequence was obtained from a woman aged 40 to 55 with acute or convalescent COVID-19. The sample taken for sequencing was peripheral blood.

Here the CDR3 DNA reads TGTGCCAGCAGCTTAGAGTCCCCAGGCCAGGGAAACACCATATATTTT. Amino acids: CASSLESPGQGNTIYF. The rearrangement uses TRBV7-6 and TRBJ1-3; D remains ambiguous. This CDR3 has 16 amino acids. Germline V gene sequence: CDR1 SGHVS, CDR2 FNYEAQ. V lost 1 base, J lost 4 bases, and 14 bases lay in between.